The 6 T cell receptor beta chains in this list originate from one sample, sequenced in a study of blood T cell repertoires in COVID-19. TCRdb's copy holds only in-frame clones and misses some; the assay was immunoSEQ multiplex PCR. The sample yields about 300,000 clones, more than 70% seen once. Sequenced: peripheral blood. All receptors derive from a young woman with COVID-19, enrolled during active disease.

The chain employs TRBV4-3 and TRBJ2-5; 8 bases align to TRBD2. CDR3 length: 15 residues. Germline V gene lookup returns CDR1 LGHNA and CDR2 YSLEER. The trim removed 3 bases at V and 5 bases at J, leaving 8 bases unmatched. As DNA, the CDR3 is TGCGCCAGCAGCCATAAAGCGGGGGATCCGGAGACCCAGTACTTC. Translated, it gives CASSHKAGDPETQYF.

In the case of this clone: This same CDR3 is encoded by further DNA sequences in the sample. This chain uses TRBV18 with TRBJ2-5; D ambiguous. CDR3 length equals 13 residues. Trimming took off 2 bases at V and 5 bases at J, with 9 bases between the two ends. CDR1 is KGHSH, CDR2 LQKENI, per germline. The CDR3 nucleotides are TGTGCCAGCTCACCAGGCCAGAAGGAGACCCAGTACTTC. This translates into CASSPGQKETQYF.

The chain combines TRBV14 with TRBJ1-2, with D perhaps matching TRBD1 (6 bases). V lost 4 bases to trimming and J lost 4 bases, with 16 bases between them. The CDR3 spans 15 residues. Germline assignment: CDR1 SGHDN and CDR2 FVKESK. The CDR3 region is CASSPRQASGYGYTF. The CDR3 DNA reads TGTGCCAGCAGCCCACGACAGGCGAGCGGCTATGGCTACACCTTC.

The chain has TRBV28 and TRBJ2-5, with D perhaps matching TRBD1 (6 bases). The CDR3 totals 15 residues. V was shortened by 4 bases and J by 2 bases, with 14 bases between the two germline ends. The germline V gene has CDR1 MDHEN and CDR2 SYDVKM. For the CDR3, the DNA is TGTGCCAGCAGTTACACCGACAGGAGGCAAGAGACCCAGTACTTC. The encoded protein is CASSYTDRRQETQYF. Using reference TRBV28 and TRBJ2-5 for the parts outside the CDR3, the full variable domain is DVKVTQSSRYLVKRTGEKVFLECVQDMDHENMFWYRQDPGLGLRLIYFSYDVKMKEKGDIPEGYSVSREKKERFSLILESASTNQTSMYLCASSYTDRRQETQYFGPGTRLLVL.

The rearrangement links TRBV3-1 (or the pseudogene TRBV3-2) to TRBJ2-5; 11 bases are a match to TRBD1. Germline assignment: CDR1 LGHDT and CDR2 YNNKEL (reference sequence). This CDR3 spans 15 amino acids. With 4 bases clipped from V and 4 bases from J, the junction kept 5 bases outside the gene matches. DNA for the CDR3: TGTGCCAGCAGCCTTGGGACAGGGGGGCGAGAGACCCAGTACTTC. Translating gives CASSLGTGGRETQYF.

V usage is TRBV30 and J usage is TRBJ1-2, with 7 bases identical to TRBD1. CDR3 size: 14 residues. CDR1 GTSNPN and CDR2 SVGIG come from the germline V gene (reference sequence). The J segment lost 7 bases and the V segment lost 2 bases, leaving 10 bases of the junction unmatched. The CDR3, as DNA: TGTGCCTGGAGTACCTCGACAGGGACTGCTGGCTACACCTTC. It translates to CAWSTSTGTAGYTF.